This paragraph reports one T cell receptor beta chain. The antigen remains undetermined. As processed by the authors: Pooled conventional T cells gave 95,000 to 120,000 patient and 130,000 to 150,000 donor TCRbeta sequences. Profiled with immunoSEQ multiplex PCR; TCRdb holds only in-frame clones, not every one. Clonal size and the V and J genes are those of that table, whereas D and trimming came from the DNA. Among some 25,000 clones listed, roughly 96% were seen once. The sample belongs to a study of B cell selection in AIRE deficiency. Findings and caveats of the study: Approximately 30% of healthy-donor shared Treg TCRbeta sequences appeared in patient Tconv cells. Patient Tconv and Treg cells showed healthy-like TCRBV usage, CDR3 length, diversity. With only TCRbeta sequenced, 35% to 45% of shared healthy Treg sequences overlapped Tconv.

CD4+CD127+ cells were sorted as the conventional CD4 T cells. Per germline, CDR1 SGDLS and CDR2 YYNGEE. This CDR3 has 17 residues. Trimming cost V 4 bases and J 3 bases; bases outside gene matches: 12. The receptor was isolated from a human donor in good health. Sequenced: CD4+CD127+ conventional T cells sorted from PBMCs. The gene calls are TRBV9 and TRBJ1-2; 10 positions agree with TRBD1. CDR3 in DNA: TGTGCCAGCAGCCCAGACGGGACGGGACAGGGGCACTATGGCTACACCTTC. This codes for CASSPDGTGQGHYGYTF. The entire variable domain, with the rest obtained from reference TRBV9 and TRBJ1-2, is as follows: DSGVTQTPKHLITATGQRVTLRCSPRSGDLSVYWYQQSLDQGLQFLIQYYNGEERAKGNILERFSAQQFPDLHSELNLSSLELGDSALYFCASSPDGTGQGHYGYTFGSGTRLTVV.